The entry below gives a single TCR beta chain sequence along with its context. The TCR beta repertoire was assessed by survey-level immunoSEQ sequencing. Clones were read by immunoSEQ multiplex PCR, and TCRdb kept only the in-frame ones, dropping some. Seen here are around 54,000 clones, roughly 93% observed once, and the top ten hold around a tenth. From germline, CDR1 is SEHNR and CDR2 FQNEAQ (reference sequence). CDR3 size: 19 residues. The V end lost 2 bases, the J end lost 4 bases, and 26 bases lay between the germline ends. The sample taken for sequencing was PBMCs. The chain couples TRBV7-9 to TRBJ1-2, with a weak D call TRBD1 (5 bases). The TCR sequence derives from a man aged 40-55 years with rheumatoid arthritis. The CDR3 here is CASSLTPGYGQDPSYGYTF. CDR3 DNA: TGTGCCAGCAGCTTAACTCCAGGGTACGGTCAAGACCCAAGCTATGGCTACACCTTC.